This is a list of T cell receptor beta chains from one sample in a study of T cell responses to AZD1222 COVID-19 vaccine. Assay used: immunoSEQ multiplex PCR; TCRdb lists only in-frame clones, some missing. Of about 110,000 clones listed, about 90% are singletons. The sample in question was peripheral blood, obtained 28 days after the second AZD1222 dose. Receptors originate from an adult who received the AZD1222 COVID-19 vaccine. Each CDR3 is given with its conserved first and last residue. A D gene is named only where the DNA matches it firmly. Some rows have no size entry. The others give once, few or many, or a class for an expanded clone.

j_gene | v_gene | d_gene | abundance | len | CDR3aa | CDR3nt
TRBJ1-1 | TRBV30 | NA | few | 13 | CAWSPQGNTEAFF | TGTGCCTGGAGTCCGCAGGGGAACACTGAAGCTTTCTTT
TRBJ1-3 | TRBV28 | NA | once | 15 | CASSSPGEGGNTIYF | TGTGCCAGCAGTAGCCCAGGGGAGGGAGGAAACACCATATATTTT
TRBJ1-4 | TRBV13 | TRBD1 | NA | 14 | CASSLDRDNEKLFF | TGTGCCAGCAGCCTGGACAGGGATAATGAAAAACTGTTTTTT
TRBJ2-7 | TRBV18 | NA | NA | 14 | CASSPPGSSYEQYF | TGTGCCAGCTCACCACCCGGCAGCTCCTACGAGCAGTACTTC
TRBJ2-7 | TRBV4-2 | TRBD1 | NA | 17 | CASSQEEGTGESYEQYF | TGTGCCAGCAGCCAAGAGGAGGGGACAGGGGAGTCCTACGAGCAGTACTTC
TRBJ1-2 | TRBV3-1/TRBV3-2 | TRBD1 | NA | 17 | CASSQVNARGPSYGYTF | TGTGCCAGCAGCCAAGTTAACGCCAGGGGGCCTTCCTATGGCTACACCTTC
TRBJ2-7 | TRBV12-3/TRBV12-4 | NA | once | 12 | CASSLWRNEQYF | TGTGCCAGCAGCCTCTGGAGAAACGAGCAGTACTTC
TRBJ2-2 | TRBV7-9 | NA | NA | 18 | CASSPRRTSATNTGELFF | TGTGCCAGCAGCCCCCGCAGGACCTCTGCGACGAACACCGGGGAGCTGTTTTTT
TRBJ1-2 | TRBV7-9 | NA | once | 11 | CASGVGYGYTF | TGTGCCAGTGGGGTTGGGTATGGCTACACCTTC
TRBJ1-2 | TRBV3-1/TRBV3-2 | NA | NA | 15 | CASSQDSPSGYGYTF | TGTGCCAGCAGCCAAGATTCGCCTAGCGGCTATGGCTACACCTTC
TRBJ2-3 | TRBV3-1/TRBV3-2 | NA | NA | 17 | CASSHLGGNPGADTQYF | TGTGCCAGCAGCCACCTCGGCGGGAACCCCGGGGCAGATACGCAGTATTTT
TRBJ1-1 | TRBV5-1 | TRBD1 | NA | 15 | CASSLGDRDNTEAFF | TGCGCCAGCAGCTTGGGGGACAGGGATAACACTGAAGCTTTCTTT
TRBJ1-4 | TRBV4-2 | NA | NA | 15 | CASSQEGGSNEKLFF | TGTGCCAGCAGCCAAGAGGGAGGGTCTAATGAAAAACTGTTTTTT
TRBJ2-7 | TRBV7-2 | NA | NA | 15 | CASSLAWTPSYEQYF | TGTGCCAGCAGCTTAGCCTGGACACCTTCCTACGAGCAGTACTTC
TRBJ1-1 | TRBV3-1/TRBV3-2 | NA | few | 15 | CASSHRGAMNTEAFF | TGTGCCAGCAGCCATCGAGGGGCCATGAACACTGAAGCTTTCTTT
TRBJ2-1 | TRBV29-1 | TRBD2 | NA | 12 | CSAAGGPYEQFF | TGCAGCGCGGCGGGGGGGCCATATGAGCAGTTCTTC
TRBJ1-2 | TRBV19 | NA | NA | 13 | CASSAGSLYGYTF | TGTGCCAGTAGTGCAGGATCTCTATATGGCTACACCTTC
TRBJ1-1 | TRBV3-1/TRBV3-2 | NA | NA | 14 | CASSQGLANTEAFF | TGTGCCAGCAGCCAAGGGCTAGCGAACACTGAAGCTTTCTTT
TRBJ2-7 | TRBV7-2 | NA | NA | 14 | CASSLGRSSYEQYF | TGTGCCAGCAGCTTAGGGAGGAGCTCCTACGAGCAGTACTTC
TRBJ2-3 | TRBV10-3 | NA | NA | 14 | CAISERPGTDTQYF | TGTGCCATCAGTGAGAGACCCGGGACAGATACGCAGTATTTT
TRBJ1-1 | TRBV21-1 | NA | NA | 13 | CASSKGGETEAFF | TGTGCCAGCAGCAAAGGAGGCGAGACTGAAGCTTTCTTT
TRBJ2-5 | TRBV19 | NA | NA | 14 | CASSIATYQETQYF | TGTGCCAGTAGTATAGCGACGTACCAAGAGACCCAGTACTTC
TRBJ2-5 | TRBV19 | TRBD2 | NA | 13 | CASSPSGQETQYF | TGTGCCAGTAGTCCTAGCGGACAAGAGACCCAGTACTTC
TRBJ2-7 | TRBV3-1/TRBV3-2 | NA | NA | 14 | CASSPDRGEYEQYF | TGTGCCAGCAGCCCGGACAGAGGGGAATACGAGCAGTACTTC
TRBJ2-3 | TRBV27 | NA | NA | 15 | CASSRKPRDTDTQYF | TGTGCCAGCAGCCGAAAACCCAGGGACACAGATACGCAGTATTTT
TRBJ2-7 | TRBV7-9 | NA | NA | 11 | CASGGIYEQYF | TGTGCCAGCGGCGGGATCTACGAGCAGTACTTC
TRBJ1-1 | TRBV12-5 | TRBD1 | NA | 13 | CASSDTGETEAFF | TGTGCTAGCTCGGATACAGGGGAGACTGAAGCTTTCTTT
TRBJ1-4 | TRBV5-1 | NA | once | 13 | CASSLSDGEKLFF | TGCGCCAGCAGCTTGAGTGATGGGGAAAAACTGTTTTTT
TRBJ1-2 | TRBV19 | NA | NA | 14 | CASSMIPEVYGYTF | TGTGCCAGTAGTATGATTCCCGAAGTTTATGGCTACACCTTC
TRBJ2-7 | TRBV7-9 | NA | NA | 11 | CASSLSDEQYF | TGTGCCAGCAGCTTAAGCGACGAGCAGTACTTC
TRBJ2-1 | TRBV5-1 | TRBD2 | NA | 15 | CASSLGLAEYNEQFF | TGCGCCAGCAGCTTGGGGCTAGCGGAATACAATGAGCAGTTCTTC
TRBJ1-4 | TRBV20-1 | NA | NA | 11 | CSASTDLKLFF | TGCAGTGCTAGTACAGATTTAAAACTGTTTTTT
TRBJ2-5 | TRBV5-4 | TRBD2 | NA | 15 | CASSLVAGGQETQYF | TGTGCCAGCAGCTTGGTTGCGGGGGGGCAAGAGACCCAGTACTTC
TRBJ2-7 | TRBV4-1 | NA | few | 15 | CASSQEGRISYEQYF | TGCGCCAGCAGCCAAGAGGGACGGATCTCCTACGAGCAGTACTTC
TRBJ1-1 | TRBV19 | NA | NA | 15 | CASSTQQGRRTEAFF | TGTGCCAGTAGTACCCAACAGGGTCGGAGGACTGAAGCTTTCTTT
TRBJ2-3 | TRBV5-8 | NA | NA | 13 | CASSLRPADTQYF | TGTGCCAGCAGCTTACGGCCCGCAGATACGCAGTATTTT
TRBJ1-2 | TRBV28 | NA | NA | 12 | CASSRGNYGYTF | TGTGCCAGCAGTCGCGGAAACTATGGCTACACCTTC
TRBJ1-5 | TRBV3-1/TRBV3-2 | NA | NA | 14 | CASSQAWGNQPQHF | TGTGCCAGCAGCCAAGCGTGGGGAAATCAGCCCCAGCATTTT
TRBJ1-1 | TRBV9 | NA | NA | 13 | CASSVGVNPEAFF | TGTGCCAGCAGCGTAGGAGTCAACCCTGAAGCTTTCTTT
TRBJ2-3 | TRBV5-6 | TRBD1 | NA | 18 | CASSLIPYRTGGEDTQYF | TGTGCCAGCAGCTTGATACCCTATAGGACAGGGGGCGAAGATACGCAGTATTTT
TRBJ1-1 | TRBV19 | NA | NA | 14 | CATSPRGLNTEAFF | TGTGCCACCTCCCCCCGGGGACTGAACACTGAAGCTTTCTTT
TRBJ1-3 | TRBV9 | NA | NA | 16 | CASSAGDTNSGNTIYF | TGTGCCAGCAGCGCGGGGGACACCAACTCTGGAAACACCATATATTTT
TRBJ1-1 | TRBV19 | TRBD1 | few | 14 | CASSSDRGYTEAFF | TGTGCCAGCTCCTCGGACAGGGGCTACACTGAAGCTTTCTTT
TRBJ1-2 | TRBV28 | TRBD1 | NA | 15 | CASSLTRQGEIGYTF | TGTGCCAGCAGTTTGACCCGACAGGGGGAGATTGGCTACACCTTC
TRBJ2-2 | TRBV19 | TRBD1 | few | 13 | CASRRTGTGELFF | TGTGCCAGTAGGAGGACAGGGACCGGGGAGCTGTTTTTT
TRBJ1-4 | TRBV7-2 | NA | NA | 13 | CASRGSTNEKLFF | TGTGCCAGCAGGGGTTCAACTAATGAAAAACTGTTTTTT